The 27 T cell receptor beta chains reported below all come from one sample, sequenced in a study of cytotoxic CD8 clonotypes in ibrutinib-treated CLL (dated by TCRdb to the early 2020s). Libraries came from the immunoSEQ multiplex PCR assay. Here the immuneACCESS table is served through TCRdb, limited to in-frame sequences with V and J called. Missing clones are a known gap in these copies; in checked studies unresolved V genes cover under half, and the rest lacks a known reason. The sample table holds almost 85,000 clones, of which around 83% were seen once. The ten biggest clones cover 5% to 6% of the sample. Material: PBMCs, obtained before ibrutinib treatment. The receptors derive from a human donor with chronic lymphocytic leukemia.

V gene TRBV12-5 combines with J gene TRBJ1-5; no reliable D call. This CDR3 region has 16 residues. V was pared by 0 bases and J by 0 bases, with 9 bases between. Germline CDR1 reads LGHNT; CDR2 reads FRNRAP. The CDR3 DNA follows: TGTGCTAGTGGTTTGGTACTGCAGGATAGCAATCAGCCCCAGCATTTT. Translated: CASGLVLQDSNQPQHF.

In its sample, this clone ranks as medium-sized. V is TRBV29-1 and J is TRBJ2-7, with D possibly matching TRBD1 (9 bases). The germline gives CDR1 SQVTM, CDR2 ANQGSEA. Trimming left V 1 base short and J 2 bases short, with 18 bases between. The CDR3 loop spans 16 amino acids. CDR3 sequence: CSVEGIAGQGTYEQYF. Written as DNA, the CDR3 is TGCAGCGTTGAAGGAATAGCGGGACAGGGAACCTACGAGCAGTACTTC.

The chain recombines TRBV9 with TRBJ2-1; 15 bases align to TRBD2. Germline V gene sequence: CDR1 SGDLS, CDR2 YYNGEE. This CDR3 region has 16 residues. The V gene end was trimmed by 3 bases and the J gene end by 9 bases; junction bases not matched to a gene: 7. CDR3 coding DNA: TGTGCCAGCAGCGCTACGGGACTAGCGGGAGGAGGTGAGCAGTTCTTC. This encodes CASSATGLAGGGEQFF.

This chain joins TRBV11-3 and TRBJ2-2; 8 bases match TRBD1. The CDR3 sequence is 17 residues long. The V and J ends lost 5 bases and 1 base, in that order; junction bases with no gene match: 9. From germline, CDR1 is SGHNT and CDR2 YENEEA. CDR3 sequence: CASSRIPGTGNTGELFF. The CDR3 DNA follows: TGTGCCAGCAGCAGAATTCCCGGGACAGGGAACACCGGGGAGCTGTTTTTT.

About this clone itself: Other DNA sequences within the sample encode an identical CDR3. The rearrangement links TRBV5-1 to TRBJ2-3; D gene ambiguous. Germline V gives CDR1 SGHRS, CDR2 YFSETQ. This CDR3 has 15 amino acids. With 4 bases removed from V and 0 bases from J, the gap between germline ends came to 12 bases. CDR3 in amino acids: CASSLVLTSTDTQYF. The CDR3 DNA sequence: TGCGCCAGCAGCCTCGTCCTGACTAGCACAGATACGCAGTATTTT. Full variable domain (missing parts from reference TRBV5-1 and TRBJ2-3): KAGVTQTPRYLIKTRGQQVTLSCSPISGHRSVSWYQQTPGQGLQFLFEYFSETQRNKGNFPGRFSGRQFSNSRSEMNVSTLELGDSALYLCASSLVLTSTDTQYFGPGTRLTVL.

This clone was detected only once. The genes are TRBV30 and TRBJ1-1, with 7 bases fitting TRBD1. J lost 0 bases, V lost 0 bases, and 7 bases had no gene match. The CDR3 has 16 amino acids. Germline CDR1 is GTSNPN and CDR2 is SVGIG (reference sequence). The CDR3 loop reads CAWSVSRGDLNTEAFF. In DNA, the CDR3 is TGTGCCTGGAGTGTAAGCAGGGGGGACCTGAACACTGAAGCTTTCTTT. Full variable domain (remainder filled in from reference TRBV30 and TRBJ1-1): SQTIHQWPATLVQPVGSPLSLECTVEGTSNPNLYWYRQAAGRGLQLLFYSVGIGQISSEVPQNLSASRPQDRQFILSSKKLLLSDSGFYLCAWSVSRGDLNTEAFFGQGTRLTVV.

The sample holds one count of this clone. The chain carries TRBV5-1 and TRBJ1-1; 8 bases are shared with TRBD1. The CDR3 extends over 14 amino acids. Looked up from germline, CDR1 is SGHRS and CDR2 is YFSETQ. V trimming: 2 bases; J trimming: 4 bases; junction bases outside the gene matches: 4. The CDR3 sequence is CASSLLTGGTEAFF. In nucleotides, the CDR3 is TGCGCCAGCAGCTTACTAACAGGGGGCACTGAAGCTTTCTTT.

This clone was found a few times. Other DNA sequences within the sample encode an identical CDR3. The rearrangement links TRBV19 to TRBJ2-7; TRBD2 matches 10 bases. This CDR3 region has 13 residues. J gave up 7 bases and V 5 bases, and 5 bases lay outside the gene matches. Looked up from germline, CDR1 is LNHDA and CDR2 is SQIVND (reference sequence). The DNA for the CDR3 is TGTGCCAGTAGTTACAGCGGGAGGGATGAGCAGTACTTC. Translated: CASSYSGRDEQYF.

The CDR3 region has the DNA TGTGCCAGCAGCCTTAGCGGGGCCCAAGAGACCCAGTACTTC. Translated: CASSLSGAQETQYF. The rearrangement uses TRBV11-3 and TRBJ2-5; 8 bases fit TRBD2. The V gene's germline CDR1 is SGHNT and CDR2 YENEEA. Germline trimming cut 5 bases from V and 1 base from J; bases unmatched to any gene: 3. The CDR3 has 14 amino acids.

The chain employs TRBV10-3 and TRBJ1-2, with D uncertain. This CDR3 has 12 amino acids. Germline CDR1 ENHRY, CDR2 SYGVKD. The germline V and J ends were trimmed by 0 bases and 7 bases, with 6 bases remaining between them. CDR3 protein: CAISESPFGYTF. The CDR3 DNA reads as TGTGCCATCAGTGAGTCGCCATTTGGCTACACCTTC.

This clone was seen a single time. The CDR3: CASSPYPAGQNYGYTF. The CDR3 nucleotides are TGTGCCAGCAGCCCTTACCCAGCCGGGCAGAACTATGGCTACACCTTC. V usage is TRBV5-4 and J usage is TRBJ1-2; D gene ambiguous. Between the trimmed V and J ends, which lost 4 bases and 2 bases, there was a span of 18 bases. This CDR3 has 16 residues. Germline CDR1 reads SGHNT; CDR2 reads YYREEE (reference sequence).

V is TRBV6-5 and J is TRBJ1-1; D ambiguous. From germline, CDR1 is MNHEY and CDR2 SVGAGI. The CDR3 totals 15 residues. The ends were cut back, 2 bases at V and 0 bases at J, with 10 bases in the middle. CDR3 sequence reads: CASSYQRSMNTEAFF. DNA of the CDR3: TGTGCCAGCAGTTACCAACGGTCCATGAACACTGAAGCTTTCTTT.

This clone was picked up a small number of times. The chain carries TRBV19 and TRBJ2-3, with TRBD2 as a possible D gene (6 bases). Trimming removed 8 bases from V and 1 base from J, with 16 bases in between. Germline CDR1 and CDR2: LNHDA and SQIVND (reference sequence). The CDR3 loop spans 15 amino acids. Here the CDR3 reads CASRYSGKGTDTQYF. CDR3 DNA: TGTGCCAGTCGCTATAGCGGCAAAGGCACAGATACGCAGTATTTT.

Many counts were recorded for this clone. The V call is TRBV11-3, the J call TRBJ2-7; D is unresolved. Germline V lookup: CDR1 SGHNT, CDR2 YENEEA. This CDR3 is built from 12 residues. Deletions cut 1 base from V and 4 bases from J, with 5 bases between. The CDR3 reads CASSLGEYEQYF. CDR3 coding DNA: TGTGCCAGCAGCTTAGGAGAATACGAGCAGTACTTC. The full variable domain, its missing parts supplied by reference TRBV11-3 and TRBJ2-7, is EAGVVQSPRYKIIEKKQPVAFWCNPISGHNTLYWYLQNLGQGPELLIRYENEEAVDDSQLPKDRFSAERLKGVDSTLKIQPAELGDSAVYLCASSLGEYEQYFGPGTRLTVT.

The chain links TRBV2 to TRBJ2-2; TRBD2 matches 7 bases. V lost 3 bases and J lost 8; bases outside the gene matches: 18. The CDR3 length is 18 residues. Looked up from germline, CDR1 is SNHLY and CDR2 is FYNNEI. The CDR3 bases are TGTGCCAGCAGTGATTTCCCTAGCGGAAGTACATGGTTAGGGGAGCTGTTTTTT. Its translation is CASSDFPSGSTWLGELFF.

The CDR3 region is CASSPGTGLDQPQHF. The DNA for the CDR3 is TGTGCCAGCAGCCCCGGGACAGGGTTGGATCAGCCCCAGCATTTT. This chain joins TRBV7-9 and TRBJ1-5; TRBD1 aligns across 9 bases. The CDR3 sequence is 15 residues long. Germline loops: CDR1 SEHNR, CDR2 FQNEAQ (reference sequence). Trimming took 5 bases from V and 5 from J; bases not matched to a gene: 7.

This clone turned up a few times. This sequence joins TRBV5-1 and TRBJ1-4; D is undetermined. This CDR3 is built from 12 residues. The germline CDR1 and CDR2 sequences are SGHRS and YFSETQ. Trimming took off 5 bases at V and 6 bases at J, with 8 bases between the two ends. The CDR3 region is CASRGVDEKLFF. The CDR3 nucleotides read TGCGCCAGCAGGGGAGTCGATGAAAAACTGTTTTTT.

In this sample, this clone turned up a few times. The V and J genes are TRBV6-6 and TRBJ2-7; D not resolved. The germline CDR1 and CDR2 sequences are MNHNY and SVGAGI (reference sequence). Between the trimmed V and J ends, which lost 4 bases and 1 base, there was a span of 14 bases. The CDR3 totals 15 residues. CDR3 sequence: CASSSLTSFSYEQYF. CDR3 DNA: TGTGCCAGCAGTTCCCTCACGTCCTTTTCCTACGAGCAGTACTTC.

The chain combines TRBV4-2 with TRBJ2-2; D possibly corresponds to TRBD2 (5 bases). The CDR3 has 16 amino acids. Trimming shortened V by 4 bases and J by 1 base, and 13 bases separated the two germline ends. Germline values: CDR1 LGHNA, CDR2 YNFKEQ. The CDR3: CASSRGYYMNTGELFF. The CDR3 DNA sequence: TGTGCCAGCAGCCGCGGGTACTACATGAACACCGGGGAGCTGTTTTTT.

This clone is deemed medium-sized. The rearrangement links TRBV10-3 to TRBJ1-2; 10 bases match TRBD1. In germline, CDR1 is ENHRY, CDR2 SYGVKD. Trimming took 2 bases from V and 4 from J; bases not matched to a gene: 7. The CDR3 covers 16 residues. The CDR3 spells CAISEPGQGSVYGYTF. CDR3 nucleotides: TGTGCCATCAGTGAGCCGGGACAGGGGTCTGTCTATGGCTACACCTTC.

V and J are TRBV27 and TRBJ1-1; D remains ambiguous. With 5 bases removed from V and 6 bases from J, the gap between germline ends came to 16 bases. This CDR3 is 14 amino acids long. The germline CDR1 and CDR2 sequences are MNHEY and SMNVEV (reference sequence). In DNA form, the CDR3 reads TGTGCCAGCAGTCCCTTCTTCGGGTCCGCTGAAGCTTTCTTT. It is translated as CASSPFFGSAEAFF.

This clone was picked up a small number of times. The rearrangement joins TRBV11-3 to TRBJ2-3; 13 bases agree with TRBD2. The CDR3 loop spans 18 amino acids. The V segment lost 1 base and the J segment 1 base; nucleotides outside the gene matches: 5. The V gene's germline CDR1 is SGHNT and CDR2 YENEEA. The chain's CDR3 is CASSLGSGLAGRTDTQYF. The CDR3 region has the DNA TGTGCCAGCAGCTTAGGCTCGGGACTAGCGGGGCGCACAGATACGCAGTATTTT.

This clone appeared once. The chain is built from TRBV30 and TRBJ2-7, with 13 nucleotides matching TRBD2. Losses at the gene ends were 4 bases for V and 2 bases for J; bases not matched to a gene: 5. Germline assignment: CDR1 GTSNPN and CDR2 SVGIG (reference sequence). The CDR3 is made up of 15 amino acids. The CDR3 region is CAWTKGLAGPYEQYF. The CDR3 DNA reads TGTGCCTGGACCAAGGGACTAGCGGGACCCTACGAGCAGTACTTC.

This sequence joins TRBV5-4 and TRBJ2-7; D ambiguous. CDR1 and CDR2 from the germline V gene are SGHNT and YYREEE (reference sequence). The CDR3 consists of 15 residues. The V and J ends lost 0 bases and 1 base respectively, with 11 bases between them. DNA for the CDR3: TGTGCCAGCAGCTTGGCCAACAGACGATCCTACGAGCAGTACTTC. Translation: CASSLANRRSYEQYF.

V usage is TRBV9 and J usage is TRBJ2-2, with 11 nucleotides matching TRBD2. V lost 0 bases and J lost 3; bases outside the gene matches: 10. Germline assignment: CDR1 SGDLS and CDR2 YYNGEE. The CDR3 covers 19 residues. CDR3 residues: CASSVEPSPSGRYTGELFF. For the CDR3, the DNA is TGTGCCAGCAGCGTAGAACCCTCCCCTAGCGGGAGGTACACCGGGGAGCTGTTTTTT.

The chain is built from TRBV6-6 and TRBJ1-4, with unresolved D. Germline CDR1 is MNHNY and CDR2 is SVGAGI (reference sequence). This CDR3 is 16 amino acids long. Trimming pared 5 bases from V and 4 bases from J, leaving 17 bases between. The CDR3: CASSNRPGDHNEKLFF. CDR3 DNA: TGTGCCAGCAGTAATAGGCCGGGAGATCATAATGAAAAACTGTTTTTT.

The chain uses TRBV4-2 and TRBJ2-3, with 8 bases lining up with TRBD2. The V gene's germline CDR1 is LGHNA and CDR2 YNFKEQ. The junction had 15 bases not matched to a gene; V was cut back by 4 bases and J by 6 bases. This CDR3 spans 17 amino acids. This CDR3 is CASSPSPAGGAVDTQYF. The DNA for the CDR3 is TGTGCCAGCAGCCCATCCCCCGCGGGAGGCGCCGTGGATACGCAGTATTTT.